These T cell receptor beta chains were read from a single sample in a study of OX40 agonist ivuxolimab in advanced cancers. Using immunoSEQ multiplex PCR, the repertoire was profiled, and TCRdb retains in-frame clones only, with some absent. The repertoire consists of 50,000 to 60,000 clones, with about 90% occurring once and the leading ten covering approximately 7%. The sample here was CD4+ or CD8+ T cells sorted from blood, taken in a trial of the OX40 agonist ivuxolimab. The receptors were sampled from an adult with an advanced solid tumor such as melanoma, head and neck, liver or kidney cancer. Both conserved end residues are part of each CDR3. Each record gives: V gene, clone size, CDR3 protein. Where a row states a size, it is once, few, many or the class of an expanded clone; other rows omit it.

>TRBV5-1|few
CASSLGGGHNIQYF
>TRBV28|.
CASSLRRGDGELFF
>TRBV6-5|.
CASSSHTGYEQFF
>TRBV5-4|.
CASSLFQNSGNTIYF
>TRBV10-3|few
CAISESAGSSALHF
>TRBV5-1|.
CASSLAGVSLGNTIYF
>TRBV19|.
CASSTPILTGVNEQFF
>TRBV7-2|.
CASSLLAGGPYEQFF
>TRBV5-1|.
CASKRRQGSSYEQYF
>TRBV25-1|.
CASSEFQGAEETQYF
>TRBV5-1|few
CASGGGVYTEAFF
>TRBV5-4|few
CASSLAAEGYYGYTF
>TRBV29-1|.
CSGRDRGSQETQYF
>TRBV7-2|.
CASSFSSTGRDTIYF
>TRBV2|few
CASSERGIMNTEAFF